This T cell receptor beta chain came from a study of blood T cells in healthy people across ages. Germline V lookup: CDR1 MNHEY, CDR2 SVGAGI. V shed 6 bases, J shed 3 bases, and the junction held 9 bases outside the gene matches. The CDR3 sequence is 15 residues long. Healthy Russian Caucasian donors spanned ages about 6 to 100 years. Through a sample-barcoded 5' primer and a J-beta primer mix, a second PCR was run for roughly 6 to 12 cycles. TCRdb passed the 5' RACE reads through MiXCR, listing each CDR3 protein once. Among fewer than 2,000,000 distinct CDR3 sequences, roughly a third were seen once, and the ten largest hold approximately 10%.

V is TRBV6-5 and J is TRBJ2-7; TRBD1 matches at 9 bases. The source material was blood. The sequence was collected from a woman aged 25 to 39 in good health. The CDR3 loop is CASSPPGQGNYEQYF. Written as DNA, the CDR3 is TGTGCCAGCAGCCCCCCGGGACAGGGTAACTACGAGCAGTACTTC.